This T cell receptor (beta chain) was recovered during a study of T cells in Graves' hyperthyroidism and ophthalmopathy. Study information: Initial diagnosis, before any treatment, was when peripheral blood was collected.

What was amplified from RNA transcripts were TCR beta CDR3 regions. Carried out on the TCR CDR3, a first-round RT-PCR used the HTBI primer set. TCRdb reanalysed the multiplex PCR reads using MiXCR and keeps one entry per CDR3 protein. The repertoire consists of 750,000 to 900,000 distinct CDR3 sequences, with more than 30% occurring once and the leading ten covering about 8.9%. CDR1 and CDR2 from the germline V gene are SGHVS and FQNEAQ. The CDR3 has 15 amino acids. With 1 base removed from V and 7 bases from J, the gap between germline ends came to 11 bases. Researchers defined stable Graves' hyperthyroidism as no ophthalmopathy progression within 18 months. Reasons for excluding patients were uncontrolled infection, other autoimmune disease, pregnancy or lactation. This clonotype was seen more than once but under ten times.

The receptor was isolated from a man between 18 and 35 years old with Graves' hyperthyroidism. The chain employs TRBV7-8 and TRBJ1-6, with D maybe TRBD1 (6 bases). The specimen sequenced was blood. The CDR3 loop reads CASSLEAGANSPLHF. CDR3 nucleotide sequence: TGTGCCAGCAGCTTAGAAGCAGGGGCGAATTCACCCCTCCACTTT.